Ten or more counts support the clone carrying this T cell receptor beta chain. Its antigen is unknown. The data were taken from a study of breast tumors, draining lymph nodes, adjacent tissues. Notes on the study in general: Data only fit, rather than demonstrated, lymph node origin of most tumor T cells.

From germline, CDR1 is DFQATT and CDR2 SNEGSKA (reference sequence). Trimming removed 6 bases at V and 3 bases at J, with 16 bases between. The CDR3 spans 14 residues. Samples came from axillary lymph nodes draining the breast cancer. In TCRdb, the multiplex PCR reads were re-called with MiXCR into one record per CDR3 protein. The repertoire holds about 89,000 distinct CDR3 sequences, around 30% seen once, with over 6.5% in the top ten. The clonotype was recovered from a female donor with breast cancer. Some clones in this sample may be carry-over from other donors' samples. V is TRBV20-1 and J is TRBJ2-3; D is perhaps TRBD2 (6 bases). Sequences were obtained from axillary lymph node tissue. CDR3 sequence (DNA): TGCAGTGCGCGACTAGTTGTTCAGACAGATACGCAGTATTTT. It translates to CSARLVVQTDTQYF.